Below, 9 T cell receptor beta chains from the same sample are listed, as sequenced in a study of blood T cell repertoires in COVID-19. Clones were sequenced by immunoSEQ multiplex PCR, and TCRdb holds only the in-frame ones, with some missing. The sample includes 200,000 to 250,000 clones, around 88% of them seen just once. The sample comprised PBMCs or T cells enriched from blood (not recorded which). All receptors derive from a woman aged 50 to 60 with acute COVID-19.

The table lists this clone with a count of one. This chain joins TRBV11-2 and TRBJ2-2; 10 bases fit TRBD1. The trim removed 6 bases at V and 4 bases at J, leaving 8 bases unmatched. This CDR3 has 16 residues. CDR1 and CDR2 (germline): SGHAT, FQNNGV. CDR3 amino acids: CASRPTGTGATGELFF. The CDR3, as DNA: TGTGCCAGCAGGCCAACCGGGACAGGGGCCACCGGGGAGCTGTTTTTT.

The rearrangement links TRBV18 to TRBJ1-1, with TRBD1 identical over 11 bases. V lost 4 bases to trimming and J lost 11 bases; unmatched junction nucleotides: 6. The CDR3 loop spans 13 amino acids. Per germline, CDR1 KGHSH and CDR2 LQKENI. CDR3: CASSRGTGGEAFF. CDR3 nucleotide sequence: TGTGCCAGCTCACGGGGGACAGGGGGTGAGGCTTTCTTT. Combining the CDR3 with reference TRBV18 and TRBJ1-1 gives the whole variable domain NAGVMQNPRHLVRRRGQEARLRCSPMKGHSHVYWYRQLPEEGLKFMVYLQKENIIDESGMPKERFSAEFPKEGPSILRIQQVVRGDSAAYFCASSRGTGGEAFFGQGTRLTVV.

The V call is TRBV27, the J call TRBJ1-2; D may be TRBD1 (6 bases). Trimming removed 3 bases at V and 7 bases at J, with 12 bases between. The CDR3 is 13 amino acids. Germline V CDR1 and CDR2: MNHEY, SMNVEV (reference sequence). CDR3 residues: CASSFTVTGGYTF. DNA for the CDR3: TGTGCCAGCAGTTTCACAGTGACAGGTGGCTACACCTTC.

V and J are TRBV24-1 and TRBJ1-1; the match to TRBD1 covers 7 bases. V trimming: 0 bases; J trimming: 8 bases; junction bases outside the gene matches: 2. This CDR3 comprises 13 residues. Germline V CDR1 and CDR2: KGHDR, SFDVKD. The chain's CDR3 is CATSDLQQGEAFF. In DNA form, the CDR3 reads TGTGCCACCAGTGATTTGCAACAGGGGGAAGCTTTCTTT.

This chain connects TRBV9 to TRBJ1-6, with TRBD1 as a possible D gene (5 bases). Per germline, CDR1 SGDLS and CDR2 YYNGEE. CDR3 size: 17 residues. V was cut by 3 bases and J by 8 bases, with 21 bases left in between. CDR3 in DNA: TGTGCCAGCAGCGCAGTAGCGACACGGGGGTCCCATTCACCCCTCCACTTT. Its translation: CASSAVATRGSHSPLHF.

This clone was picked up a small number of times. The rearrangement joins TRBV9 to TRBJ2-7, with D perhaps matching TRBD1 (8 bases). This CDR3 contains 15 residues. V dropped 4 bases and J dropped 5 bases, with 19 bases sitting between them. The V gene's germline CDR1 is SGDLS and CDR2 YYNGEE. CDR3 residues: CASSTRQGRGDEQYF. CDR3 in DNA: TGTGCCAGCAGCACCCGACAGGGGAGGGGAGACGAGCAGTACTTC.

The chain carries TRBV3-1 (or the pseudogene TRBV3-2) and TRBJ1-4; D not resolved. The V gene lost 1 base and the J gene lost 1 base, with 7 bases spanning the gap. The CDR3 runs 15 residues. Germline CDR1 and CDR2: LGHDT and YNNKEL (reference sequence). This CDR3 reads CASSQGGGTNEKLFF. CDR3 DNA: TGTGCCAGCAGCCAAGGCGGAGGAACTAATGAAAAACTGTTTTTT.

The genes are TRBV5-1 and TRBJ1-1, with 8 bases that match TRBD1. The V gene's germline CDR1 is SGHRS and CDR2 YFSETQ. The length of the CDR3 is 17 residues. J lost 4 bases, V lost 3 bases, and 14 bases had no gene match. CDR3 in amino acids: CASSSSGGRGLSTEAFF. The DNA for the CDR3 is TGCGCCAGCAGCTCTTCAGGGGGCAGGGGCCTGAGCACTGAAGCTTTCTTT.

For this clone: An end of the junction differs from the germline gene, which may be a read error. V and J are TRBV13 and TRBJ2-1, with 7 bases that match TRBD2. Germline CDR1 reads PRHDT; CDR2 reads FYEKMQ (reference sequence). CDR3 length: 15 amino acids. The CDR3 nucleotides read TGTGCCAGCAGTTTAGGACTAGGCAGCTACAATGAGCAGTTCTTC. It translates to CASSLGLGSYNEQFF.